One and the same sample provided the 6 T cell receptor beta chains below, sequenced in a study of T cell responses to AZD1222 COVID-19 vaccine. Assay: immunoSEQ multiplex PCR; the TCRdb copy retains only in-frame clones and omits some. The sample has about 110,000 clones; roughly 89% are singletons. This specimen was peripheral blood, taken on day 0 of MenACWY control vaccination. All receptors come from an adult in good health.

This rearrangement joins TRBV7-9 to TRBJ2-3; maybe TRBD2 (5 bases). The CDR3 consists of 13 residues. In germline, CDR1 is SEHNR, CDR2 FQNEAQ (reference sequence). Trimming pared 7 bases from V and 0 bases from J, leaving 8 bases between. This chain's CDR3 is CASTRGSTDTQYF. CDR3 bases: TGTGCCAGCACTCGGGGTAGCACAGATACGCAGTATTTT.

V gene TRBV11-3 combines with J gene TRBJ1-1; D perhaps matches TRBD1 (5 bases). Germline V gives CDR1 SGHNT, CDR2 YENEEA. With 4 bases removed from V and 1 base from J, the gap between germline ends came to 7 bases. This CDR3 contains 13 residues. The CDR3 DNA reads TGTGCCAGCAGCTGGGGGAGGAACACTGAAGCTTTCTTT. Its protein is CASSWGRNTEAFF.

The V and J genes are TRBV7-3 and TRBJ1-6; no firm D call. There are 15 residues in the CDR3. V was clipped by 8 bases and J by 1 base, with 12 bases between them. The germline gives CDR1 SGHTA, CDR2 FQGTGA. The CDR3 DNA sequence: TGTGCCAGCTCGATTACGGGTTCCTATAATTCACCCCTCCACTTT. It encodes CASSITGSYNSPLHF.

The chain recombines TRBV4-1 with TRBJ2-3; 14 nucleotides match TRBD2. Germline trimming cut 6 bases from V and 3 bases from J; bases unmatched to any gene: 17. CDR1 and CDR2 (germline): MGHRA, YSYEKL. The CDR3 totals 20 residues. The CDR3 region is CASRLGQGLAGDPRTDTQYF. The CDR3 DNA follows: TGCGCCAGCAGGCTGGGACAGGGACTAGCGGGGGACCCGAGGACAGATACGCAGTATTTT.

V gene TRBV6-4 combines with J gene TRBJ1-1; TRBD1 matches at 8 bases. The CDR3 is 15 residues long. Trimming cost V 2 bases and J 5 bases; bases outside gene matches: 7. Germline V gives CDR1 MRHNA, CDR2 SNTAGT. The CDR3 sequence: CASSDPKRDRTEAFF. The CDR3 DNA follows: TGTGCCAGCAGTGACCCCAAGAGGGACAGGACTGAAGCTTTCTTT.

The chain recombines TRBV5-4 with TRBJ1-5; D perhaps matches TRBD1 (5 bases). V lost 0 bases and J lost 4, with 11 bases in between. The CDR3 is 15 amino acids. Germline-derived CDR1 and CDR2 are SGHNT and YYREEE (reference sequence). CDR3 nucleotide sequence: TGTGCCAGCAGCTTGGGGGGCGCGGCTAATCAGCCCCAGCATTTT. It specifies CASSLGGAANQPQHF.